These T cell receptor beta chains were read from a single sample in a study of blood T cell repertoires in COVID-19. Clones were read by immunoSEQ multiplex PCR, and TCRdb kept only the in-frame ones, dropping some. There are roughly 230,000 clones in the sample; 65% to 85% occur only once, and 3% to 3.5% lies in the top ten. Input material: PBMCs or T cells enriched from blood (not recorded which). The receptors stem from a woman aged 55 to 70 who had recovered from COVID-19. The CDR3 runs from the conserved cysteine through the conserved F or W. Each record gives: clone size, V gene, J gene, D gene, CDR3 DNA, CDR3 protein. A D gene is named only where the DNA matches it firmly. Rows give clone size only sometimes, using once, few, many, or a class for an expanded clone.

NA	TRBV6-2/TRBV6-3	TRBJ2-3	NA	TGTGCCAGCAGTTACCGGGACACCTCCACAGATACGCAGTATTTT	CASSYRDTSTDTQYF
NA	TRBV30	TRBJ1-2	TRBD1	TGTGCCTGGAGTACCGGGACAGCTAACTATGGCTACACCTTC	CAWSTGTANYGYTF
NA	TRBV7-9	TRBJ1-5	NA	TGTGCCAGCAGCTTAGGGGGACTAAGTCAGCCCCAGCATTTT	CASSLGGLSQPQHF
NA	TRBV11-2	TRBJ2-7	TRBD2	TGTGCCAGCAGCGACATGGGACTAGCGGGAGACGAGCAGTACTTC	CASSDMGLAGDEQYF
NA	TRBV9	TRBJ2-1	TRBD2	TGTGCCAGCAGCGTAGATGGTAGCGGGTGGACCTACAATGAGCAGTTCTTC	CASSVDGSGWTYNEQFF
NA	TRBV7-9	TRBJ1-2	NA	TGTGCCAGCAGCTTAGCCGGTGACGGGGTCTATGGCTACACCTTC	CASSLAGDGVYGYTF
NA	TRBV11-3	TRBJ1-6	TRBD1	TGTGCCAGCAGCTTCGACAGGGAGTCACCCCTCCACTTT	CASSFDRESPLHF
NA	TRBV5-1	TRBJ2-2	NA	TGCGCCAGCAGCTTGGAATACAGGGAAGTTGGCTGGGGGGAGCTGTTTTTT	CASSLEYREVGWGELFF
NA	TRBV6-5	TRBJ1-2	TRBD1	TGTGCCAGCAGCCAGGGGGGAAGTGGCTACACCTTC	CASSQGGSGYTF
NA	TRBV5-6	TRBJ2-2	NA	TGTGCCAGCAGCTTTTACAGGCCCCCTTTCGGGGAGCTGTTTTTT	CASSFYRPPFGELFF
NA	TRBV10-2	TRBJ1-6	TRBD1	TGCGCCAGCAGTGACCAGGGGGTTAATTCACCCCTCCACTTT	CASSDQGVNSPLHF
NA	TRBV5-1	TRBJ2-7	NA	TGCGCCAGCAGCTTGGGTGGAGAGCTCGAGCAGTACTTC	CASSLGGELEQYF
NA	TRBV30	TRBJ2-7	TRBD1	TGTGCGGCCGGGACAGTATGGTTCGATCGCTTCTACGAGCAGTACTTC	CAAGTVWFDRFYEQYF
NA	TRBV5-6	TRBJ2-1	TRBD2	TGTGCCAGCAGCTTGGTTGGGCTAGCGGGCGGGGGTTGGGATAATGAGCAGTTCTTC	CASSLVGLAGGGWDNEQFF
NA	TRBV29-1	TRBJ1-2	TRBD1	TGCAGCGTTGAAGATCCAGGGGACAGGCGGAACTATGGCTACACCTTC	CSVEDPGDRRNYGYTF
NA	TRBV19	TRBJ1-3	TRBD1	TGTGCCAGTAGTCCGGGAACAGGGGGTGACGGAAACACCATATATTTT	CASSPGTGGDGNTIYF
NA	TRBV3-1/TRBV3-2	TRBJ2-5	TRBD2	TGTGCCAGCAGCCAAGGTACAGCGGGGGGTTGGGAGACCCAGTACTTC	CASSQGTAGGWETQYF
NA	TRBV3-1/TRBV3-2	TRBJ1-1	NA	TGTGCCAGCAGCCAAGTGAACAGTGAAGCTTTCTTT	CASSQVNSEAFF
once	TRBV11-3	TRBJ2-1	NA	TGTGCCAGCAGCCCCCGGCGGTGGCCGGATGAGCAGTTCTTC	CASSPRRWPDEQFF
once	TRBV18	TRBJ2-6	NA	TGTGCCAGCTCACCAGGCAGGGACTCTGGGGCCAACGTCCTGACTTTC	CASSPGRDSGANVLTF
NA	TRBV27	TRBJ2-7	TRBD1	TGTGCCAGCAGTTTCGGGACAGGGGCCTACGAGCAGTACTTC	CASSFGTGAYEQYF
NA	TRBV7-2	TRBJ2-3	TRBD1	TGTGCCAGCAGCTTAGCCCCGGGACAGGGAAGCACAGATACGCAGTATTTT	CASSLAPGQGSTDTQYF
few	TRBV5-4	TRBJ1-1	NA	TGTGCCAGCAGCTTAACAGTCGGAGGGGAGGGCACTGAAGCTTTCTTT	CASSLTVGGEGTEAFF
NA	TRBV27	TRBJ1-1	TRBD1	TGTGCCAGCAGGTCCAGGGGGCAAAACACTGAAGCTTTCTTT	CASRSRGQNTEAFF
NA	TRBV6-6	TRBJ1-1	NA	TGTGCCAGCAGTTACGGCCAGGGCTTGAATGAAGCTTTCTTT	CASSYGQGLNEAFF
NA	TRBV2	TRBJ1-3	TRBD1	TGTGCCAGCAGGATGGGACAGGGAAACACCATATATTTT	CASRMGQGNTIYF
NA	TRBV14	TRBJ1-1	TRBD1	TGTGCCAGCAGCCAACTCGGCAGGGGGGAGAACACTGAAGCTTTCTTT	CASSQLGRGENTEAFF
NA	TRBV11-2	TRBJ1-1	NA	TGTGCCAGCAGCTCCCGTCCGGGAGAAGCTTTCTTT	CASSSRPGEAFF
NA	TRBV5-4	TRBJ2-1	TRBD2	TGTGCCAGCAGCTTGGAGCTAGCGGGGGGTTACAATGAGCAGTTCTTC	CASSLELAGGYNEQFF
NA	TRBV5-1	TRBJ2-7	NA	TGCGCCAGCAGCTTGGACGGGAGAGGCTCCTACGAGCAGTACTTC	CASSLDGRGSYEQYF
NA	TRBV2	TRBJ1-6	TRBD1	TGTGCCAGCGGACAGGGGGAAAGGGGTTCACCCCTCCACTTT	CASGQGERGSPLHF
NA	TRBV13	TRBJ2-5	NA	TGTGCCAGCAGCTCCAGACAGGCTTCACAAGAGACCCAGTACTTC	CASSSRQASQETQYF
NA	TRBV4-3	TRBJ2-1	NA	TGCGCCAGCAGCCAAGATGGCCTACGGGGTGGGGATGAGCAGTTCTTC	CASSQDGLRGGDEQFF
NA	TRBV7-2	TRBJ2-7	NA	TGTGCCAGCAACCGACTGGACTACGAGCAGTACTTC	CASNRLDYEQYF
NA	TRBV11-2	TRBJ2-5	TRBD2	TGTGCCAGCAGCTTAGACTCCGGGACTAGCGGGAGAACGGGGCAAGAGACCCAGTACTTC	CASSLDSGTSGRTGQETQYF
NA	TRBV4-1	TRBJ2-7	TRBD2	TGCGCCAGCAGCCAAGAGCGTCCTAGCGGGAGTCCATACGAGCAGTACTTC	CASSQERPSGSPYEQYF
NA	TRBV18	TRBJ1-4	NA	TGTGCCAGCTCACCACCGTTGGCTCCCTCAAATGAAAAACTGTTTTTT	CASSPPLAPSNEKLFF
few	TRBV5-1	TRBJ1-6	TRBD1	TGCGCCAGCAGCTCGGACAGGCCTGGTTCACCCCTCCACTTT	CASSSDRPGSPLHF
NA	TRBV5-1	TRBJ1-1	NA	TGCGCCAGCAGCTTGAGGGGGACGGACACTGAAGCTTTCTTT	CASSLRGTDTEAFF